This TCR beta chain appears in the sequencing data of a study of T-cell memory formation after mild COVID-19. Whole-study findings and limits: Some clones that responded turned up in pre-infection memory, which suggests that cross-reactive memory joined in. Second-wave clones reaching peak frequency on day 37 lacked confirmed SARS-CoV-2 specificity.

About this clonotype: Antigen specificity is unknown.

MiXCR, run by TCRdb on the 5' RACE reads, gives a single entry per CDR3 protein. In the table there are fewer than 60,000 distinct CDR3 sequences, about a quarter of which are singletons. The specimen sequenced was PBMCs or a T cell subset sorted from them (not recorded which). This TCR was recovered from a man younger than 35 who had mild COVID-19 (a few samples of this study predate the infection). Cell type and time point are not known.

The CDR3 loop is CASSFGDYYNEQFF. Written as DNA, the CDR3 is TGTGCCAGCAGTTTTGGGGACTACTACAATGAGCAGTTCTTC. This chain links TRBV12-3 or TRBV12-4 with TRBJ2-1; 7 bases match TRBD2. The J segment lost 3 bases and the V segment lost 3 bases, leaving 2 bases of the junction unmatched. This CDR3 has 14 amino acids.